These 4 T cell receptor beta chains were sequenced from one sample in a study of shared clonotypes between healthy human individuals. The data were produced by immunoSEQ multiplex PCR, yet TCRdb's version contains in-frame clones alone and is incomplete. The data hold around 500,000 clones, with around 80% observed a single time. The sample taken for sequencing was PBMCs. Receptors originate from a woman aged 40 to 50 in good health. Some clones in this sample may be carry-over from other donors' samples.

The V gene is TRBV6-5, the J gene TRBJ1-2; D might be TRBD1 (6 bases). From germline, CDR1 is MNHEY and CDR2 SVGAGI. The CDR3 sequence is 15 residues long. The V end was cut by 4 bases, the J end by 3 bases, with 15 bases between. The CDR3 region has the DNA TGTGCCAGCAGTTCCCCCAGGGGCCCCCACTATGGCTACACCTTC. Its protein is CASSSPRGPHYGYTF.

The chain combines TRBV30 with TRBJ1-1; 9 nucleotides match TRBD1. There are 18 residues in the CDR3. The germline CDR1 and CDR2 sequences are GTSNPN and SVGIG (reference sequence). V shed 1 base and J 0 bases; nucleotides not matched to a gene: 12. This chain's CDR3 is CAWSDPGQGKGMNTEAFF. CDR3 bases: TGTGCCTGGAGTGACCCAGGACAGGGGAAGGGAATGAACACTGAAGCTTTCTTT.

This clone is a singleton in its sample. The rearrangement uses TRBV9 and TRBJ1-3; 7 bases are a match to TRBD1. The CDR3 contains 16 residues. Germline trimming cut 1 base from V and 0 bases from J; bases unmatched to any gene: 4. From germline, CDR1 is SGDLS and CDR2 YYNGEE. CDR3 protein: CASSVLGDSSGNTIYF. Written as DNA, the CDR3 is TGTGCCAGCAGCGTATTGGGGGACAGCTCTGGAAACACCATATATTTT.

This chain uses TRBV4-2 with TRBJ1-4; D is ambiguous. Germline-derived CDR1 and CDR2 are LGHNA and YNFKEQ. V lost 0 bases and J lost 8, with 16 bases in between. The CDR3 is made up of 16 amino acids. The CDR3 region is CASSQDDRAPGEKLFF. The DNA for the CDR3 is TGTGCCAGCAGCCAAGATGATAGGGCGCCTGGGGAAAAACTGTTTTTT.